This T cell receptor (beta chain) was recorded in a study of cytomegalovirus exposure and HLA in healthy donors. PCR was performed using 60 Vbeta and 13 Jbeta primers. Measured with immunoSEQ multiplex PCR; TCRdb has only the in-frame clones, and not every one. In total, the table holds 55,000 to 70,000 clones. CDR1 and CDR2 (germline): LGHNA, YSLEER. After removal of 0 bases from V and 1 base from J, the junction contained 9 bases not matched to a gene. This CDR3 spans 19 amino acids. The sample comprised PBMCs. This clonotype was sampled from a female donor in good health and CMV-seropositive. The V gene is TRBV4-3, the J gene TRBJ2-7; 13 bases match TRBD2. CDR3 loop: CASSQDPQGLAGSSYEQYF. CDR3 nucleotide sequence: TGCGCCAGCAGCCAAGATCCCCAGGGACTAGCGGGGAGTTCCTACGAGCAGTACTTC.